The 14 T cell receptor beta chains below all came from one sample that was sequenced in a study of OX40 agonist ivuxolimab in advanced cancers. The library was made by the immunoSEQ multiplex PCR assay. In TCRdb, the immuneACCESS table is reduced to in-frame sequences with V and J assigned. These tables do not hold every clone; where another copy was compared, an unresolved V gene accounts for under half, and the others remain unexplained. Across this sample there are roughly 70,000 clones, with approximately 90% seen only once. The ten largest clones add up to 3% to 4% of the sample. The source was CD4+ or CD8+ T cells sorted from blood, collected in a trial of the OX40 agonist ivuxolimab. The source is an adult with an advanced solid tumor such as melanoma, head and neck, liver or kidney cancer.

The V and J genes are TRBV6-6 and TRBJ1-1, with 7 bases fitting TRBD1. The junction had 6 bases not matched to a gene; V was cut back by 7 bases and J by 1 base. Germline CDR1 MNHNY, CDR2 SVGAGI (reference sequence). The CDR3 spans 14 residues. Here the CDR3 reads CASTGGQENTEAFF. For the CDR3, the DNA is TGTGCCAGCACCGGCGGACAGGAGAACACTGAAGCTTTCTTT.

The rearrangement links TRBV11-2 to TRBJ2-2, with TRBD2 identical over 9 bases. The ends lost 4 bases at V and 4 bases at J; junction bases unmatched: 7. CDR1 is SGHAT, CDR2 FQNNGV, per germline. The CDR3 contains 16 residues. The CDR3 DNA is TGTGCCAGCAGCTCCAATATACTAGCGGGCACCGGGGAGCTGTTTTTT. Amino acid sequence: CASSSNILAGTGELFF.

This chain uses TRBV10-3 with TRBJ1-4, with D uncertain. Germline lookup yields CDR1 ENHRY and CDR2 SYGVKD. The CDR3 has 14 residues. The V and J ends lost 0 bases and 4 bases respectively, with 6 bases between them. Here the CDR3 reads CAISESGRNEKLFF. CDR3 bases: TGTGCCATCAGTGAGTCAGGTCGTAATGAAAAACTGTTTTTT.

The gene calls are TRBV11-2 and TRBJ2-4; D perhaps matches TRBD2 (6 bases). Trimming pared 5 bases from V and 3 bases from J, leaving 17 bases between. Germline V lookup: CDR1 SGHAT, CDR2 FQNNGV. The CDR3 is made up of 16 amino acids. CDR3 sequence reads: CASSRGDLSGKNIQYF. CDR3 DNA: TGTGCCAGCAGCCGCGGGGACCTTTCTGGCAAAAACATTCAGTACTTC.

The rearrangement joins TRBV2 to TRBJ1-2, with 7 bases aligning to TRBD1. This CDR3 contains 14 residues. CDR1 is SNHLY, CDR2 FYNNEI, per germline. V gave up 6 bases and J gave up 5 bases; unmatched junction bases: 9. The CDR3 coding sequence is TGTGCCAGCAGGGTTGCCGGGACAGTTTATGGCTACACCTTC. Translated: CASRVAGTVYGYTF.

This clone appeared once. V gene TRBV9 combines with J gene TRBJ2-1; 12 bases fit TRBD2. Germline lookup yields CDR1 SGDLS and CDR2 YYNGEE. The CDR3 totals 17 residues. With V trimmed by 2 bases and J by 2 bases, 5 bases remained unmatched. The CDR3 protein is CASSVGLAGTPYNEQFF. CDR3 nucleotides: TGTGCCAGCAGCGTTGGACTAGCGGGAACCCCCTACAATGAGCAGTTCTTC. Full variable domain (remainder filled in from reference TRBV9 and TRBJ2-1): DSGVTQTPKHLITATGQRVTLRCSPRSGDLSVYWYQQSLDQGLQFLIQYYNGEERAKGNILERFSAQQFPDLHSELNLSSLELGDSALYFCASSVGLAGTPYNEQFFGPGTRLTVL.

This sequence joins TRBV11-3 and TRBJ2-1, with 9 bases that match TRBD2. V dropped 2 bases and J dropped 7; count of bases not matched to a gene: 6. The germline V gene encodes CDR1 SGHNT and CDR2 YENEEA. There are 15 residues in the CDR3. The CDR3 DNA sequence: TGTGCCAGCAGCTTAAGGTCTAGCGGGATGAATGAGCAGTTCTTC. It specifies CASSLRSSGMNEQFF.

This clone was found once. The chain couples TRBV11-1 to TRBJ2-4; 11 nucleotides match TRBD1. This CDR3 is built from 16 residues. Germline CDR1 is SGHAT and CDR2 is FQDESV (reference sequence). J was trimmed by 7 bases and V by 5 bases; bases with no gene match: 10. Here the CDR3 reads CASSPLAGQGANIQYF. CDR3 sequence (DNA): TGTGCCAGCAGCCCCCTGGCCGGACAGGGGGCGAACATTCAGTACTTC.

This sequence joins TRBV5-6 and TRBJ1-1, with D maybe TRBD1 (5 bases). V was clipped by 0 bases and J by 5 bases, with 8 bases between them. The CDR3 is 13 amino acids. CDR1 is SGHDT, CDR2 YYEEEE, per germline. CDR3 amino acids: CASSLGRGTEAFF. The CDR3 nucleotides are TGTGCCAGCAGCTTGGGCCGGGGGACTGAAGCTTTCTTT.

The chain joins TRBV5-5 to TRBJ2-5; TRBD1 matches 9 bases. There are 13 residues in the CDR3. From germline, CDR1 is SGHKS and CDR2 YYEKEE (reference sequence). The V and J ends lost 4 bases and 4 bases, in that order; junction bases with no gene match: 2. CDR3 region: CASSRQGGETQYF. DNA of the CDR3: TGTGCCAGCAGCCGACAGGGGGGAGAGACCCAGTACTTC.

This clone was counted once. This sequence joins TRBV4-1 and TRBJ2-1; D not certain. Germline CDR1 is MGHRA and CDR2 is YSYEKL. V was pared by 3 bases and J by 8 bases, with 11 bases between. The CDR3 is 13 residues long. DNA for the CDR3: TGCGCCAGCAGCCATTTGGGATTGGATGAGCAGTTCTTC. As protein: CASSHLGLDEQFF.

The V gene is TRBV5-1, the J gene TRBJ1-1; 8 bases align to TRBD1. The CDR3 runs to 14 residues. The germline CDR1 and CDR2 sequences are SGHRS and YFSETQ. Germline trimming cut 4 bases from V and 1 base from J; bases unmatched to any gene: 3. DNA of the CDR3: TGCGCCAGCAGCCGAGACAGGGGGAACACTGAAGCTTTCTTT. It is translated as CASSRDRGNTEAFF.

The V gene is TRBV7-3, the J gene TRBJ2-5, with 14 bases matching TRBD2. The V gene's germline CDR1 is SGHTA and CDR2 FQGTGA. There are 17 residues in the CDR3. Germline trimming cut 5 bases from V and 5 bases from J; bases unmatched to any gene: 10. This CDR3 reads CASSPGLAGVLGETQYF. The CDR3 coding sequence is TGTGCCAGCAGCCCGGGACTAGCGGGAGTATTGGGGGAGACCCAGTACTTC. The whole variable domain, remainder taken from reference TRBV7-3 and TRBJ2-5, is GAGVSQTPSNKVTEKGKYVELRCDPISGHTALYWYRQSLGQGPEFLIYFQGTGAADDSGLPNDRFFAVRPEGSVSTLKIQRTERGDSAVYLCASSPGLAGVLGETQYFGPGTRLLVL.

This clone came up a few times. The chain joins TRBV4-1 to TRBJ2-6, with D perhaps TRBD1 (5 bases). The V end was cut by 4 bases, the J end by 0 bases, with 10 bases between. This CDR3 has 16 residues. Germline CDR1 reads MGHRA; CDR2 reads YSYEKL. CDR3: CASSPRQNSGANVLTF. DNA for the CDR3: TGCGCCAGCAGCCCCCGACAGAACTCTGGGGCCAACGTCCTGACTTTC.